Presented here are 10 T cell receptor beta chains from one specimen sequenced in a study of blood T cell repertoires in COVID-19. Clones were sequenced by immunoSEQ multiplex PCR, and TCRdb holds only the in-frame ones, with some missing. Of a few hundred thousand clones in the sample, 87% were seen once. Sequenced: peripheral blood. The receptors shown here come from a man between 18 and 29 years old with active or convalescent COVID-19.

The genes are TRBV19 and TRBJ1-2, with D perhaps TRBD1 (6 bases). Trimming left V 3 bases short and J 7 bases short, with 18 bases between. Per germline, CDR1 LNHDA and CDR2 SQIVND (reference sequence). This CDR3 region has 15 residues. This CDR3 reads CASSIGRGARGGYTF. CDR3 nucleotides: TGTGCCAGTAGTATTGGTCGGGGGGCAAGGGGTGGCTACACCTTC.

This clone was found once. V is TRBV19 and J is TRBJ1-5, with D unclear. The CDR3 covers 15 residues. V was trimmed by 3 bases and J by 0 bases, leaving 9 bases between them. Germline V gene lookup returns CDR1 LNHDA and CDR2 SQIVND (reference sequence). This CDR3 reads CASSISGYSNQPQHF. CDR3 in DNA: TGTGCCAGTAGTATCTCGGGGTATAGCAATCAGCCCCAGCATTTT.

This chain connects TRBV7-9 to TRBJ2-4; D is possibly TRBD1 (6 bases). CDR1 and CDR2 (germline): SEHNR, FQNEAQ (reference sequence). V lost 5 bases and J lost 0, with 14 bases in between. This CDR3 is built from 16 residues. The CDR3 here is CASSQSMDRAKNIQYF. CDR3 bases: TGTGCCAGCAGCCAATCGATGGACAGAGCCAAAAACATTCAGTACTTC.

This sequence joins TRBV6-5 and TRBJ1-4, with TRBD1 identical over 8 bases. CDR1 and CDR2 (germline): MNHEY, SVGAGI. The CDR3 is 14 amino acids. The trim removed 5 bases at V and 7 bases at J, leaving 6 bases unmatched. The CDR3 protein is CASSPGQGTEKLFF. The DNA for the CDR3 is TGTGCCAGCAGTCCCGGACAGGGAACTGAAAAACTGTTTTTT.

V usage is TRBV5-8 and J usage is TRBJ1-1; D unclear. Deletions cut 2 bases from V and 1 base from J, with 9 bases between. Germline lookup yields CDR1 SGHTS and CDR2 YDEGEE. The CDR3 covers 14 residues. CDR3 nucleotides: TGTGCCAGCAGCTTCGCCCCACAGAACACTGAAGCTTTCTTT. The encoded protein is CASSFAPQNTEAFF.

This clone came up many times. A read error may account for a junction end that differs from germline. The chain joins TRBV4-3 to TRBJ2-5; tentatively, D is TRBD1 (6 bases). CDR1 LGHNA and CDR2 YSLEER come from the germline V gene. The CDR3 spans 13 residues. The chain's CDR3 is CASSKDRQETQYF. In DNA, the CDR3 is TGCGCCAGCAGCAAAGACAGGCAAGAGACCCAGTACTTC.

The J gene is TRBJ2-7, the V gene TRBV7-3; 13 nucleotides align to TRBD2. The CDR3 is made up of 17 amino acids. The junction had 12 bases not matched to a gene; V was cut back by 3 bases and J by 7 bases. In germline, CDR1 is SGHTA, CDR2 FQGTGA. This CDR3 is CASSLVRTSGSSGEQYF. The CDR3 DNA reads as TGTGCCAGCAGCTTGGTCCGGACTAGCGGGAGTTCAGGGGAGCAGTACTTC.

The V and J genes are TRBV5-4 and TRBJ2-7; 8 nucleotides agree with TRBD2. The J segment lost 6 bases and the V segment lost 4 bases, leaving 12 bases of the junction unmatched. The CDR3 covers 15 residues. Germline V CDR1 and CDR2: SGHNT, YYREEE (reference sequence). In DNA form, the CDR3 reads TGTGCCAGCAGCCAAGGGGACGGGAGGGCTCGCGAGCAGTACTTC. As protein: CASSQGDGRAREQYF. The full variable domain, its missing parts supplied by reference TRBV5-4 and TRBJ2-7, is ETGVTQSPTHLIKTRGQQVTLRCSSQSGHNTVSWYQQALGQGPQFIFQYYREEENGRGNFPPRFSGLQFPNYSSELNVNALELDDSALYLCASSQGDGRAREQYFGPGTRLTVT.

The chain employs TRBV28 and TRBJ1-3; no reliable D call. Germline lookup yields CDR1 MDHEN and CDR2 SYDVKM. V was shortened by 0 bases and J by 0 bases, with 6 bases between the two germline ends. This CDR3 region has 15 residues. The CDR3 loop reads CASSLWPSSGNTIYF. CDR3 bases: TGTGCCAGCAGTTTATGGCCCAGCTCTGGAAACACCATATATTTT.

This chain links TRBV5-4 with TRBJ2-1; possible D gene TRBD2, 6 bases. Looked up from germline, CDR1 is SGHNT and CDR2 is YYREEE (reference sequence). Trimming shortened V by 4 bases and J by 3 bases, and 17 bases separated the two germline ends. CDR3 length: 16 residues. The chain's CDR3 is CASSVGGGKFYNEQFF. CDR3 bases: TGTGCCAGCAGCGTAGGTGGGGGGAAGTTCTACAATGAGCAGTTCTTC.